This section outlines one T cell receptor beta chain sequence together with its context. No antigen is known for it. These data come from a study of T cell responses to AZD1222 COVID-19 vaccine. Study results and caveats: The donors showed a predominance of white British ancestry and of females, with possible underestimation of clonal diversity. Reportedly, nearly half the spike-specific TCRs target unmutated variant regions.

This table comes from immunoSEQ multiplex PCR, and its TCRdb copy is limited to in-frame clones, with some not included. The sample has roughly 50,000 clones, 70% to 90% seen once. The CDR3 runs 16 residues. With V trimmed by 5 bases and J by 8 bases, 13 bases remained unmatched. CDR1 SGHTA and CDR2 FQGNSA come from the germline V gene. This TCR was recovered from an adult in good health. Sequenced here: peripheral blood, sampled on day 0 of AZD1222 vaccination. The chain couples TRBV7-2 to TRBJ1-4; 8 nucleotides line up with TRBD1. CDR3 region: CASSLTSQGAGEKLFF. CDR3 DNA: TGTGCCAGCAGCCTGACCAGCCAGGGGGCCGGGGAAAAACTGTTTTTT.